This is a list of T cell receptor beta chains from one sample in a study of T-cell reconstitution after alpha-beta-depleted transplantation in children. TCRdb re-called the PCR reads with MiXCR, one entry per CDR3 protein. The sample consists of approximately 650,000 distinct CDR3 sequences, around 12% of them appearing once. The sequences come from PBMCs, collected before TCRalphabeta/CD19-depleted stem cell transplant. The receptors originated from a girl aged 2-10 years with congenital amegakaryocytic thrombocytopenia, due to receive a stem cell transplant. Each CDR3 is given with its conserved first and last residue. D genes are given only for firm matches. Part of the rows lack a size; the others show once, few, many or a class for expanded clones.

V gene	clone size	J gene	D gene	CDR3 protein	CDR3 DNA
TRBV6-8	few	TRBJ1-5	-	CASTWQPQHF	TGTGCCAGCACCTGGCAGCCCCAGCATTTT
TRBV10-3	-	TRBJ1-5	-	CAISGDNGNQPQHF	TGTGCCATCAGCGGGGACAATGGCAATCAGCCCCAGCATTTT
TRBV2	-	TRBJ2-1	-	CASSQRTADEQFF	TGTGCCAGCAGTCAGAGGACAGCTGATGAGCAGTTCTTC
TRBV5-8	-	TRBJ2-7	TRBD2	CASSGRRGGVTSYEQYF	TGTGCCAGCAGCGGACGTAGGGGAGGGGTGACCTCCTACGAGCAGTACTTC
TRBV5-1	few	TRBJ2-1	-	CASSLGRPYNEQFF	TGCGCCAGCAGCTTAGGCCGCCCCTACAATGAGCAGTTCTTC
TRBV4-1	-	TRBJ1-5	TRBD1	CASSQAGGASLQHF	TGCGCCAGCAGCCAAGCAGGGGGAGCCTCACTCCAGCATTTT
TRBV5-1	many	TRBJ2-7	TRBD2	CASSLAASGSYEQYF	TGCGCCAGCAGCTTGGCAGCTAGCGGGAGCTACGAGCAGTACTTC
TRBV20-1	few	TRBJ1-2	TRBD1	CCARARTQGGTNYGYTF	TGCTGTGCTAGAGCTCGGACACAGGGGGGGACTAACTATGGCTACACCTTC
TRBV7-8	-	TRBJ2-2	TRBD2	CATWLAGGPIGGELFF	TGTGCCACCTGGCTAGCGGGAGGCCCCATAGGAGGGGAGCTGTTTTTT
TRBV5-1	few	TRBJ2-1	TRBD1	CASSPGTAFNEQFF	TGCGCCAGCAGCCCCGGGACAGCTTTCAATGAGCAGTTCTTC
TRBV29-1	many	TRBJ1-1	-	CSVSWQETDTEAFF	TGCAGCGTTTCGTGGCAGGAGACGGACACTGAAGCTTTCTTT
TRBV5-1	few	TRBJ1-1	-	CASSLGPTLNTEAFF	TGCGCCAGCAGCTTGGGGCCCACCTTGAACACTGAAGCTTTCTTT
TRBV12-3/TRBV12-4	-	TRBJ1-1	-	CASSLTAITEAFF	TGTGCCAGCAGTTTGACAGCAATCACTGAAGCTTTCTTT
TRBV6-1	-	TRBJ2-4	TRBD2	CASTLSGGGRGVHKNIQYF	TGTGCCAGCACCCTTAGCGGGGGAGGACGGGGGGTCCACAAAAACATTCAGTACTTC
TRBV12-3/TRBV12-4	-	TRBJ1-1	-	CASSYRRRLNGGQNTEAFF	TGTGCCAGCAGTTACCGGAGGAGGTTGAACGGGGGCCAGAACACTGAAGCTTTCTTT
TRBV5-1	many	TRBJ1-1	-	CASSLPTAGWTEAFF	TGCGCCAGCAGCTTGCCCACTGCGGGGTGGACTGAAGCTTTCTTT
TRBV6-6	many	TRBJ2-5	-	CASRRAQTQYF	TGTGCCAGCAGAAGAGCTCAGACCCAGTACTTC
TRBV14	-	TRBJ2-7	-	CASSQAYRPYEQYF	TGTGCCAGCAGCCAAGCATACCGCCCTTACGAGCAGTACTTC
TRBV20-1	-	TRBJ2-1	-	CSASGTSVGNEQFF	TGCAGTGCTTCCGGGACCAGCGTCGGGAATGAGCAGTTCTTC
TRBV7-9	-	TRBJ2-1	-	CASSLILAPNEQFF	TGTGCCAGCAGCTTAATCCTAGCCCCAAATGAGCAGTTCTTC
TRBV6-5	many	TRBJ2-7	TRBD2	CASSLDPGTSGYEQYF	TGTGCCAGCAGTTTGGATCCCGGGACTAGCGGCTACGAGCAGTACTTC
TRBV24-1	-	TRBJ2-2	-	CATSDHQARELFF	TGTGCCACCAGTGATCACCAAGCCCGGGAGCTGTTTTTT
TRBV5-1	-	TRBJ2-3	TRBD2	CASSYQVSGRDTQYF	TGCGCCAGCAGCTACCAGGTTAGCGGGAGAGATACGCAGTATTTT